These T cell receptor beta chains were read from a single sample in a study of T-cell reconstitution after alpha-beta-depleted transplantation in children. TCRdb analysed the PCR reads with MiXCR anew, one entry per CDR3 protein. The table includes 610,000 or so distinct CDR3 sequences, approximately 30% detected once. The starting material was PBMCs, obtained before TCRalphabeta/CD19-depleted stem cell transplant. The receptor source for this set is a boy in the first two years of life with Wiskott-Aldrich syndrome, due to receive a stem cell transplant. CDR3s include the opening cysteine and the closing phenylalanine or tryptophan. The D gene is left open where the match is weak. The size of a clone is reported for some rows only, either as once, few or many, or as a class for expanded clones.

CDR3 protein: CASSDRVGSGRTGELFF
CDR3 DNA: TGTGCCAGCAGTGACCGGGTCGGTAGCGGGAGAACCGGGGAGCTGTTTTTT
clone size: few
D gene: TRBD2
J gene: TRBJ2-2
V gene: TRBV25-1

CDR3 protein: CASRQESNYGYTF
CDR3 DNA: TGTGCCAGCAGACAGGAAAGTAACTATGGCTACACCTTC
clone size: few
D gene: .
J gene: TRBJ1-2
V gene: TRBV6-1

CDR3 protein: CASRPGLVSAEQFF
CDR3 DNA: TGTGCCAGCCGCCCGGGACTAGTTTCGGCCGAGCAGTTCTTC
clone size: .
D gene: TRBD2
J gene: TRBJ2-1
V gene: TRBV27

CDR3 protein: CASSRRTYRGRKDNEQFF
CDR3 DNA: TGTGCCAGCAGCAGACGAACCTACAGGGGGCGGAAAGACAATGAGCAGTTCTTC
clone size: .
D gene: TRBD1
J gene: TRBJ2-1
V gene: TRBV11-2

CDR3 protein: CASSVLWDHGELFF
CDR3 DNA: TGTGCCAGCAGCGTACTCTGGGACCACGGGGAGCTGTTTTTT
clone size: few
D gene: .
J gene: TRBJ2-2
V gene: TRBV9

CDR3 protein: CASSSIGAGELFF
CDR3 DNA: TGTGCCAGCAGCTCAATTGGCGCCGGGGAGCTGTTTTTT
clone size: few
D gene: .
J gene: TRBJ2-2
V gene: TRBV9

CDR3 protein: CASSSPGLAKETQYF
CDR3 DNA: TGTGCCAGCAGTTCCCCGGGACTAGCGAAGGAGACCCAGTACTTC
clone size: .
D gene: TRBD2
J gene: TRBJ2-5
V gene: TRBV28

CDR3 protein: CASSIGTSGYTGELFF
CDR3 DNA: TGCGCCAGCAGCATCGGGACTAGCGGATACACCGGGGAGCTGTTTTTT
clone size: few
D gene: TRBD2
J gene: TRBJ2-2
V gene: TRBV5-1

CDR3 protein: CASTQWPSGSLDYWVNEQFF
CDR3 DNA: TGCGCCAGCACCCAGTGGCCTAGCGGGAGCCTAGATTATTGGGTCAATGAGCAGTTCTTC
clone size: few
D gene: TRBD2
J gene: TRBJ2-1
V gene: TRBV5-1

CDR3 protein: CATSEAGTGTTDTQYF
CDR3 DNA: TGTGCCACCAGTGAGGCCGGGACAGGGACCACAGATACGCAGTATTTT
clone size: .
D gene: TRBD1
J gene: TRBJ2-3
V gene: TRBV24-1

CDR3 protein: CSVEAGDMETQYF
CDR3 DNA: TGCAGCGTTGAGGCAGGGGATATGGAGACCCAGTACTTC
clone size: .
D gene: .
J gene: TRBJ2-5
V gene: TRBV29-1

CDR3 protein: CASSPYKRSTDTQYF
CDR3 DNA: TGTGCCAGCAGCCCGTACAAACGATCCACAGATACGCAGTATTTT
clone size: .
D gene: .
J gene: TRBJ2-3
V gene: TRBV7-3

CDR3 protein: CASMSGGRETQYF
CDR3 DNA: TGCGCCAGCATGAGCGGTGGGAGGGAGACCCAGTACTTC
clone size: few
D gene: .
J gene: TRBJ2-5
V gene: TRBV5-1

CDR3 protein: CASSSSGLYNEQFF
CDR3 DNA: TGTGCCAGCAGCTCCTCGGGATTGTACAATGAGCAGTTCTTC
clone size: few
D gene: .
J gene: TRBJ2-1
V gene: TRBV4-2

CDR3 protein: CASSLLGQGSPFNEQYF
CDR3 DNA: TGTGCCAGCAGCTTACTAGGGCAGGGTTCGCCTTTCAACGAGCAGTACTTC
clone size: .
D gene: .
J gene: TRBJ2-7
V gene: TRBV7-6

CDR3 protein: CASSQPLETGQLFF
CDR3 DNA: TGCGCCAGCAGCCAACCGTTAGAAACCGGGCAGCTGTTTTTT
clone size: once
D gene: .
J gene: TRBJ2-2
V gene: TRBV4-1

CDR3 protein: CASSHGGGTEAFF
CDR3 DNA: TGCGCCAGCAGCCATGGGGGCGGCACTGAAGCTTTCTTT
clone size: .
D gene: .
J gene: TRBJ1-1
V gene: TRBV5-1

CDR3 protein: CASSLGDIALGYTF
CDR3 DNA: TGTGCCAGCAGCTTAGGGGACATAGCCCTCGGCTACACCTTC
clone size: .
D gene: .
J gene: TRBJ1-2
V gene: TRBV7-2